This is a list of T cell receptor beta chains from one sample in a study of blood T cell repertoires in COVID-19. Generated by immunoSEQ multiplex PCR, the TCRdb table keeps only in-frame clones and is missing some. The repertoire has 250,000 to 300,000 clones, 86% of them found once; the top ten carry less than 4%. Sequenced: peripheral blood. The source is a man between 18 and 35 years old with active or convalescent COVID-19. Each CDR3 is given with its conserved first and last residue. The order of the fields is D gene, V gene, J gene, CDR3 protein. A D gene is named only where the DNA matches it firmly.

-,TRBV6-2/TRBV6-3,TRBJ2-7,CASSTGVGQPYEQYF
-,TRBV19,TRBJ1-2,CASRSEQDSGGYTF
-,TRBV2,TRBJ1-1,CASSGLNTEAFF
-,TRBV9,TRBJ1-6,CASSTQGSYSPLHF
TRBD1,TRBV4-1,TRBJ2-7,CASSQVGTAVPYEQYF
-,TRBV6-5,TRBJ2-7,CASSSSGLALKGQYF
TRBD2,TRBV28,TRBJ2-3,CASSFLAGGPVRTDTQYF
-,TRBV9,TRBJ2-1,CASRGDRQEQFF
TRBD1,TRBV5-1,TRBJ2-7,CASSRRDRGILGSYEQYF
-,TRBV28,TRBJ1-1,CASSPTVNTEAFF
TRBD2,TRBV5-1,TRBJ2-1,CASTGGTSGSGEQFF
TRBD2,TRBV29-1,TRBJ2-1,CSVLREYEQFF